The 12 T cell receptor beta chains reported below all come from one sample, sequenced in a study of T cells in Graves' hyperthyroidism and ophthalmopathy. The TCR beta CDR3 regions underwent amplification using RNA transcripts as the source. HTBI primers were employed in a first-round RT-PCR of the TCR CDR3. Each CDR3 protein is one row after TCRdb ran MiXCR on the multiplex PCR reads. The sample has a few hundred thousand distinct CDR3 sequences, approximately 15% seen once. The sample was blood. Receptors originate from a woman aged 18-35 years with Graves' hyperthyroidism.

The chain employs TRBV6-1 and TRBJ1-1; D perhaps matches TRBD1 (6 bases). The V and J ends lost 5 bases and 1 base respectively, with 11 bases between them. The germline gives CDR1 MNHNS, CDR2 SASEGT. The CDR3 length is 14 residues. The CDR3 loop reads CASSPGERNTEAFF. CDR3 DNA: TGTGCCAGCAGTCCAGGGGAACGGAACACTGAAGCTTTCTTT.

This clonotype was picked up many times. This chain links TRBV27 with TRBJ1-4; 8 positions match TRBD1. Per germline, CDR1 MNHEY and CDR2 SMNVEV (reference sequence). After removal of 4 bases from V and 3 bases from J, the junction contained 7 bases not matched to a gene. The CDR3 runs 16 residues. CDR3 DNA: TGTGCCAGCAGTTGGGCCGGGACAGGTCCTAATGAAAAACTGTTTTTT. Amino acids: CASSWAGTGPNEKLFF.

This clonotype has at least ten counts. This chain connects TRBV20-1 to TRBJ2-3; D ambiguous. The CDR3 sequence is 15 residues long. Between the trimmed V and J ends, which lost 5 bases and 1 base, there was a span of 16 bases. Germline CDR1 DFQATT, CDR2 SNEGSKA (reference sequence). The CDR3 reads CSALDFSSGTDTQYF. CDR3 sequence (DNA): TGCAGTGCTCTCGACTTTAGCTCGGGCACAGATACGCAGTATTTT.

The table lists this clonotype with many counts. The CDR3: CATSDLPDYNEQFF. The CDR3 DNA sequence: TGTGCCACCAGTGATTTGCCCGATTACAATGAGCAGTTCTTC. This chain links TRBV24-1 with TRBJ2-1; D remains unclear. With 0 bases removed from V and 4 bases from J, the gap between germline ends came to 6 bases. The CDR3 is 14 amino acids. From germline, CDR1 is KGHDR and CDR2 SFDVKD.

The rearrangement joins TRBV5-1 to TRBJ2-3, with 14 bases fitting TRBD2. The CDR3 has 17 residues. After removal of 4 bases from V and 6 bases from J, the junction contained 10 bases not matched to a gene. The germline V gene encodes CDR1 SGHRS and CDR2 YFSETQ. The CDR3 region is CASSVGTSGRSWDTQYF. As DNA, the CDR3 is TGCGCCAGCAGCGTAGGGACTAGCGGGAGATCCTGGGATACGCAGTATTTT.

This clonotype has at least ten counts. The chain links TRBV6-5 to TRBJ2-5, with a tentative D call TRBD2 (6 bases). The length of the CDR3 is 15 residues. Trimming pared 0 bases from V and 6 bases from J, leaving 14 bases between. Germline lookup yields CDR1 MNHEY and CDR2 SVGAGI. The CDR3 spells CASSYSGGVFKTQYF. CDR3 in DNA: TGTGCCAGCAGTTACTCGGGCGGGGTGTTTAAGACCCAGTACTTC.

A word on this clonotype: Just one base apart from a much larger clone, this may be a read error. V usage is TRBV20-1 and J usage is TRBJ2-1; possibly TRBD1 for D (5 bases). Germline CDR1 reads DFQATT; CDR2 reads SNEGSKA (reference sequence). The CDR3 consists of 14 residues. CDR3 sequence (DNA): TGCAGTGCAAAAACAGGTCAATCCTACAATGAGCACTTCTTC. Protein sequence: CSAKTGQSYNEHFF.

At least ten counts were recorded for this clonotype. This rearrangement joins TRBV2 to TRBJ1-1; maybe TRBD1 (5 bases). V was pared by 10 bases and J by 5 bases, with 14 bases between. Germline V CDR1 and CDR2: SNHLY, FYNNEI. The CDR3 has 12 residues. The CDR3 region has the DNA TGTGCCATACTTTTTGGGGGTACTGAAGCTTTCTTT. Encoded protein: CAILFGGTEAFF.

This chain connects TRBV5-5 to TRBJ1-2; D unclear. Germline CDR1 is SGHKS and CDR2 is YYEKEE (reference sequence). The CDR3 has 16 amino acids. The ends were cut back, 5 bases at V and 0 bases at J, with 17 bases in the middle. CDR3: CASSPKSDGANYGYTF. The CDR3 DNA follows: TGTGCCAGCAGTCCCAAAAGTGACGGTGCTAACTATGGCTACACCTTC.

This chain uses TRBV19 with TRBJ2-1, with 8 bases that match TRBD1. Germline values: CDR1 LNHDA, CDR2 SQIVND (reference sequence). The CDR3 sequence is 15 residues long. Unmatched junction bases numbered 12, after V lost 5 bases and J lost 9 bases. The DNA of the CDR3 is TGTGCCAGTAGTGGACGGACAGGGAACGACGCTGAGCAGTTCTTC. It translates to CASSGRTGNDAEQFF.

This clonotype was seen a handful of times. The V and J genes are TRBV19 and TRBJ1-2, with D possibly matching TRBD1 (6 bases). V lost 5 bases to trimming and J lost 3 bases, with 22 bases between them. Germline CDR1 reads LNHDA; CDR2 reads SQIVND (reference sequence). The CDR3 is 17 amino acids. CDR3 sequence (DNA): TGTGCCAGTAGTCAACAGGGAAGGGGTGATTGGGACTATGGCTACACCTTC. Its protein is CASSQQGRGDWDYGYTF.

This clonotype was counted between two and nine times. As DNA, the CDR3 is TGTGCCAGCAGTGATGGTAGCGGGACCTACGGGGAGCTGTTTTTT. Its translation is CASSDGSGTYGELFF. This rearrangement joins TRBV6-1 to TRBJ2-2; 8 nucleotides line up with TRBD2. The CDR3 is 15 residues long. Per the germline V gene, CDR1 is MNHNS and CDR2 is SASEGT. V shed 3 bases, J shed 7 bases, and the junction held 7 bases outside the gene matches.